This T cell receptor (beta chain) emerged from a study of PD-L1 blockade in urothelial cancer. Study-level information: Atezolizumab at 1,200 mg intravenously every 3 weeks was started by patients at some point between 2014 and 2015. Per blood sample, T cells had a median of roughly 150,000.

As to time point: peripheral blood 6 weeks after treatment start. Sequenced by immunoSEQ multiplex PCR; TCRdb stores in-frame clones only, minus some. The data show 25,000 to 30,000 clones, 84% seen once. The germline V gene encodes CDR1 MNHEY and CDR2 SVGAGI. Deletions cut 8 bases from V and 4 bases from J, with 18 bases between. The CDR3 consists of 15 residues. The source was PBMCs, collected around atezolizumab (anti-PD-L1) treatment. The sequence derives from a man between 65 and 80 years old with urothelial cancer. The chain joins TRBV6-5 to TRBJ1-5; a weak D match, TRBD1 (5 bases). This CDR3 is CASAPDSLLNQPQHF. CDR3 sequence (DNA): TGTGCCAGCGCGCCCGACAGCTTACTTAATCAGCCCCAGCATTTT.